A single TCR beta chain is shown here with its context. What this receptor recognizes is not known. The record has no base qualities; no much larger clone is one base away. The germline V gene (reference sequence) supplies CDR1 MNHEY and CDR2 SMNVEV. The cysteine opens and the phenylalanine closes a CDR3 of 13 amino acids. Left in the record is the CDR3 DNA by itself, 39 bases read in frame from the first base. V and J are truncated by 2 bases and 3 bases respectively, leaving an intervening sequence of 8 bases. This entry belongs to a study of response to subunit inactivated influenza vaccine (dated by TCRdb to between 2017 and 2018). With respect to the entire study: To follow how T cells responded to a trivalent subunit inactivated influenza vaccine, the researchers relied on deep quantitative profiling of the T cell receptor repertoire.

Study-level results and caveats: The authors suggested that each seasonal influenza vaccination may recruit only a limited number of new T cells.

Library creation used RT-PCR. The sequencer listed for this sample is Illumina HiSeq 2500. TCRdb reprocessed the public reads (quality trimming at Q25 with fastp, clone calling with MiXCR) and kept in-frame beta chains. Duplicate CDR3 protein sequences are folded into a single record with the most common DNA and genes. A total of about 160,000 distinct CDR3 sequences appear in this sample, approximately 10% of them only once. The leading ten clones occupy roughly 12% of the sample. Per the publication, the time point label means: 45 to 55 days after influenza vaccine administration. The rearrangement joined TRBV27 to TRBJ2-7; no D gene can be assigned with confidence. The source material was non-naive T cells sorted from PBMCs, sampled more than 35 days after vaccination. The cell subset or site label here, explained by the study, means: memory T cell fraction. This receptor was taken from a man aged 45 to 65 who received an inactivated influenza vaccine. Donor details come from another sample of the same person, matched by shared clones. The CDR3 loop reads CASSLKGGYEQYF. In nucleotide form, the sequence is TGTGCCAGCAGTTTAAAAGGCGGCTACGAGCAGTACTTC.